This paragraph reports one T cell receptor (beta chain). The data stem from a study of blood T cell repertoires in COVID-19. Turning to the study itself: COVID-19 samples from acute and convalescent phases originated in the United States, Italy and Spain. The cDNA or gDNA used as material had been derived from T cells, B-cell-depleted T cells, or PBMCs.

Original methodology: Amplification from reference gene primers served as the basis for estimated nucleated cell counts. The table came from immunoSEQ multiplex PCR; TCRdb's copy has only in-frame clones and leaves some out. V and J calls and clone size come straight from that table; D and trimming were deduced from the DNA. This table has 110,000 or so clones, approximately 78% appearing once. The CDR3 loop spans 15 amino acids. Trimming at V came to 4 bases and at J to 4 bases, leaving 9 bases not matched to a gene. Germline CDR1 PRHDT, CDR2 FYEKMQ (reference sequence). This receptor was identified in a woman older than 75 with acute or convalescent COVID-19. Material for sequencing was peripheral blood. The rearrangement joins TRBV13 to TRBJ1-1; 7 nucleotides align to TRBD1. CDR3 amino acids: CASSYSTGFGTEAFF. CDR3 bases: TGTGCCAGCAGCTACTCGACAGGGTTCGGCACTGAAGCTTTCTTT.